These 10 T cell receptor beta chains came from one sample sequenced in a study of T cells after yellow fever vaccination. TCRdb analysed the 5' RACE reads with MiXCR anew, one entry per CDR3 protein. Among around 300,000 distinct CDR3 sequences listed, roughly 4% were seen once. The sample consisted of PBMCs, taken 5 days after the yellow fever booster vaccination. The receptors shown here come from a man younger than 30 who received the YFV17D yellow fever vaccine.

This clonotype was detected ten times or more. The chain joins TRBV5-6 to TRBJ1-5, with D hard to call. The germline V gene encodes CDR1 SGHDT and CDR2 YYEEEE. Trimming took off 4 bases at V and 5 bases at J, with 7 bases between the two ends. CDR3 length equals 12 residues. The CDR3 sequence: CASSRSHQPQHF. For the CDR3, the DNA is TGTGCCAGCAGCAGGAGTCATCAGCCCCAGCATTTT.

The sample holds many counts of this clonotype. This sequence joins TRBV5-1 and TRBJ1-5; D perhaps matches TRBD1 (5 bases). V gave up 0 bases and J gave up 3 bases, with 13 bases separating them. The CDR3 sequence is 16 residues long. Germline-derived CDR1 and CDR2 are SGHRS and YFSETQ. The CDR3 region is CASSLGIGGYNQPQHF. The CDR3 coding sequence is TGCGCCAGCAGCTTGGGTATCGGGGGGTACAATCAGCCCCAGCATTTT.

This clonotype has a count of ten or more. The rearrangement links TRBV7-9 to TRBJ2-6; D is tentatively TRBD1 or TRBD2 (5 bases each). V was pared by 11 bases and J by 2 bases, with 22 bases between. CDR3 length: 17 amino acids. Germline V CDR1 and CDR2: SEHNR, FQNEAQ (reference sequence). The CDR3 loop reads CAASYGDAGTGANVLTF. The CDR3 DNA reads TGTGCCGCCTCGTACGGGGACGCCGGGACTGGGGCCAACGTCCTGACTTTC. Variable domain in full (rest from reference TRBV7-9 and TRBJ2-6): DTGVSQNPRHKITKRGQNVTFRCDPISEHNRLYWYRQTLGQGPEFLTYFQNEAQLEKSRLLSDRFSAERPKGSFSTLEIQRTEQGDSAMYLCAASYGDAGTGANVLTFGAGSRLTVL.

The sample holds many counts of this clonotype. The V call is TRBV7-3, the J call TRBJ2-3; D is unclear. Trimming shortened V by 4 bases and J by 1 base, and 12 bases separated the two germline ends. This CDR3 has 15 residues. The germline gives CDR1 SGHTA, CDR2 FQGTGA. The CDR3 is CASSYLGRGTDTQYF. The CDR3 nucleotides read TGTGCCAGCAGCTACCTGGGCCGCGGCACAGATACGCAGTATTTT.

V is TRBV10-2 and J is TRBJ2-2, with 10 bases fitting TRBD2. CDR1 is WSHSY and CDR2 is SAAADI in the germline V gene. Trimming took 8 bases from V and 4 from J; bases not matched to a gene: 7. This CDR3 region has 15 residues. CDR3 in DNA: TGCGCCAGCCGCTGGACTAGCGGCAGCACCGGGGAGCTGTTTTTT. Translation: CASRWTSGSTGELFF.

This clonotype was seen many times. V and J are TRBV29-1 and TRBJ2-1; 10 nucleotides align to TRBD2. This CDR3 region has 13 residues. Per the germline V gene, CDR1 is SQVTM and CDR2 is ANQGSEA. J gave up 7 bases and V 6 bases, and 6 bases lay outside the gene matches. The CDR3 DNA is TGCAGCGTAAGCGGGGGGGCGGTAAATGAGCAGTTCTTC. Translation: CSVSGGAVNEQFF.

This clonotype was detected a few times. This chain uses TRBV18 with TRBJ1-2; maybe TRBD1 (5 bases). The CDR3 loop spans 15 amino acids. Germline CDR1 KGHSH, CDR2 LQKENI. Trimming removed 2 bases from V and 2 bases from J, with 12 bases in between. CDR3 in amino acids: CASSPTTGANYGYTF. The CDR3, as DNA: TGTGCCAGCTCACCAACCACCGGGGCCAACTATGGCTACACCTTC.

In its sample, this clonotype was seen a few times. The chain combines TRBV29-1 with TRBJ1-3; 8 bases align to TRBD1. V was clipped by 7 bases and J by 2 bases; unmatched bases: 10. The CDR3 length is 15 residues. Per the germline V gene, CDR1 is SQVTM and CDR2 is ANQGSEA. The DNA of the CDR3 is TGCAGCGGCTCAGGGGGCGTCGGACCTGGAAACACCATATATTTT. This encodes CSGSGGVGPGNTIYF.

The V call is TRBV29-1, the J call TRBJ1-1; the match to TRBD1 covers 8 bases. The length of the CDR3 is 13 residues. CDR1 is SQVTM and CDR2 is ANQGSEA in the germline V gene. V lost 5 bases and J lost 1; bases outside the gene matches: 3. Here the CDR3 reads CSVRGQGNTEAFF. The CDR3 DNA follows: TGCAGCGTTCGCGGACAGGGGAACACTGAAGCTTTCTTT. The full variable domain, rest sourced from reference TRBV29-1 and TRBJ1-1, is SAVISQKPSRDICQRGTSLTIQCQVDSQVTMMFWYRQQPGQSLTLIATANQGSEATYESGFVIDKFPISRPNLTFSTLTVSNMSPEDSSIYLCSVRGQGNTEAFFGQGTRLTVV.

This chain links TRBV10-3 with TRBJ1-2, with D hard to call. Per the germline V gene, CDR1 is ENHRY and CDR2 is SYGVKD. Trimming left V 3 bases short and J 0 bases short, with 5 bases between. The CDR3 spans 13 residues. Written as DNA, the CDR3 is TGTGCCATCAGTGATGAAGCTAACTATGGCTACACCTTC. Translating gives CAISDEANYGYTF.